Below, 18 T cell receptor beta chains from the same sample are listed, as sequenced in a study of blood T cell repertoires in COVID-19. This table comes from immunoSEQ multiplex PCR, and its TCRdb copy is limited to in-frame clones, with some not included. The data contain 300,000 to 400,000 clones, roughly 90% of them seen just once; the ten biggest clones take up 0.97%. Input material: PBMCs or T cells enriched from blood (not recorded which). Receptors originate from a woman in her 30s with acute COVID-19.

The CDR3 bases are TGTGCCAGCAGTGAAGCGTTCGGCGGGTTTAGCACAGATACGCAGTATTTT. Protein: CASSEAFGGFSTDTQYF. The V and J genes are TRBV2 and TRBJ2-3, with TRBD2 as a possible D gene (5 bases). Germline CDR1 reads SNHLY; CDR2 reads FYNNEI. The CDR3 spans 17 residues. The V end lost 0 bases, the J end lost 0 bases, and 13 bases lay between the germline ends.

The rearrangement joins TRBV10-1 to TRBJ1-2; no definite D call. V was shortened by 6 bases and J by 6 bases, with 14 bases between the two germline ends. CDR1 is WNHNN, CDR2 SYGVQD, per germline (reference sequence). The CDR3 is 13 amino acids. The CDR3 reads CASSQQLLDGYTF. The CDR3 DNA follows: TGCGCCAGCAGCCAACAGCTACTCGATGGCTACACCTTC.

This clone was detected once. This rearrangement joins TRBV27 to TRBJ1-2; possibly TRBD1 for D (6 bases). The CDR3 loop spans 16 amino acids. The germline V gene encodes CDR1 MNHEY and CDR2 SMNVEV (reference sequence). Trimming took 5 bases from V and 4 from J, leaving 20 bases between them. CDR3 sequence reads: CASSRSKLQGLYGYTF. The CDR3 nucleotides read TGTGCCAGCAGTCGTTCTAAACTACAGGGTCTCTATGGCTACACCTTC.

The rearrangement links TRBV6-5 to TRBJ2-7; 8 nucleotides line up with TRBD1. Per the germline V gene, CDR1 is MNHEY and CDR2 is SVGAGI. This CDR3 spans 15 amino acids. With V trimmed by 6 bases and J by 0 bases, 7 bases remained unmatched. The CDR3 coding sequence is TGTGCCAGCAGGCGTACAGGGGGAAGCTCCTACGAGCAGTACTTC. Its translation is CASRRTGGSSYEQYF.

The chain has TRBV19 and TRBJ2-7, with TRBD1 matching 8 bases. Germline CDR1 LNHDA, CDR2 SQIVND (reference sequence). This CDR3 is 15 amino acids long. J gave up 0 bases and V 3 bases, and 4 bases lay outside the gene matches. The CDR3 sequence is CASSMGTGRSYEQYF. CDR3 nucleotide sequence: TGTGCCAGTAGTATGGGGACAGGACGCTCCTACGAGCAGTACTTC.

The gene calls are TRBV13 and TRBJ1-2; 8 positions agree with TRBD1. The CDR3 spans 13 residues. Trimming removed 4 bases from V and 8 bases from J; junction bases left unmatched: 6. CDR1 and CDR2 (germline): PRHDT, FYEKMQ (reference sequence). CDR3 protein: CASSWTGLRGYTF. In DNA form, the CDR3 reads TGTGCCAGCAGCTGGACAGGGTTACGGGGCTACACCTTC.

V and J are TRBV30 and TRBJ1-5, with 11 bases that match TRBD1. After removal of 5 bases from V and 6 bases from J, the junction contained 3 bases not matched to a gene. CDR3 length equals 13 residues. Per germline, CDR1 GTSNPN and CDR2 SVGIG (reference sequence). The CDR3 protein is CAWGTGGGQPQHF. CDR3 DNA sequence: TGTGCCTGGGGGACAGGGGGAGGTCAGCCCCAGCATTTT.

The chain joins TRBV5-6 to TRBJ1-1, with TRBD1 matching over 9 bases. Unmatched junction bases numbered 15, after V lost 4 bases and J lost 8 bases. Germline CDR1 and CDR2: SGHDT and YYEEEE. The CDR3 spans 16 residues. The CDR3 is CASSLRTPQGAREAFF. The DNA of the CDR3 is TGTGCCAGCAGCCTACGTACGCCACAGGGGGCGAGGGAAGCTTTCTTT. Variable domain in full (rest from reference TRBV5-6 and TRBJ1-1): DAGVTQSPTHLIKTRGQQVTLRCSPKSGHDTVSWYQQALGQGPQFIFQYYEEEERQRGNFPDRFSGHQFPNYSSELNVNALLLGDSALYLCASSLRTPQGAREAFFGQGTRLTVV.

In the case of this clone: Other DNA variants within this sample encode the same CDR3. The genes are TRBV9 and TRBJ2-7; 8 nucleotides line up with TRBD1. Germline loops: CDR1 SGDLS, CDR2 YYNGEE. After removal of 0 bases from V and 4 bases from J, the junction contained 3 bases not matched to a gene. The CDR3 contains 14 residues. CDR3: CASSVGTGTYEQYF. CDR3 nucleotides: TGTGCCAGCAGCGTAGGGACAGGGACGTACGAGCAGTACTTC.

The chain combines TRBV7-8 with TRBJ2-5, with TRBD1 identical over 8 bases. Germline CDR1 reads SGHVS; CDR2 reads FQNEAQ. V dropped 1 base and J dropped 4; count of bases not matched to a gene: 5. The CDR3 totals 15 residues. CDR3 residues: CASSLVTGGGETQYF. The CDR3 DNA sequence: TGTGCCAGCAGCTTAGTAACAGGGGGTGGAGAGACCCAGTACTTC.

The chain couples TRBV5-1 to TRBJ1-2, with 8 bases fitting TRBD1. Germline CDR1 reads SGHRS; CDR2 reads YFSETQ. V dropped 4 bases and J dropped 6; count of bases not matched to a gene: 17. This CDR3 region has 17 residues. The CDR3 sequence: CASSPPDAGGAADGYTF. CDR3 bases: TGCGCCAGCAGCCCACCGGACGCAGGGGGCGCAGCGGATGGCTACACCTTC. Looking up the rest from reference TRBV5-1 and TRBJ1-2 gives the full variable domain: KAGVTQTPRYLIKTRGQQVTLSCSPISGHRSVSWYQQTPGQGLQFLFEYFSETQRNKGNFPGRFSGRQFSNSRSEMNVSTLELGDSALYLCASSPPDAGGAADGYTFGSGTRLTVV.

J is TRBJ1-2 and V is TRBV29-1; 7 nucleotides agree with TRBD1. CDR1 SQVTM and CDR2 ANQGSEA come from the germline V gene. The CDR3 is 12 amino acids. J gave up 4 bases and V 8 bases, and 7 bases lay outside the gene matches. In nucleotides, the CDR3 is TGCAGCCTACGACAGGGAAGCTATGGCTACACCTTC. As protein: CSLRQGSYGYTF.

J is TRBJ2-1 and V is TRBV11-2; 9 bases match TRBD2. V dropped 5 bases and J dropped 7; count of bases not matched to a gene: 15. The CDR3 has 17 amino acids. Per germline, CDR1 SGHAT and CDR2 FQNNGV. The CDR3 DNA reads as TGTGCCAGCAGCATCTCGGTAATAGCGGGGGAAGGTAATGAGCAGTTCTTC. It codes for CASSISVIAGEGNEQFF.

V and J are TRBV6-1 and TRBJ1-3; D is ambiguous. V was trimmed by 2 bases and J by 3 bases, leaving 14 bases between them. The germline CDR1 and CDR2 sequences are MNHNS and SASEGT. The CDR3 has 16 amino acids. CDR3 in amino acids: CASSESARLGGNTIYF. The CDR3 bases are TGTGCCAGCAGTGAAAGCGCCAGACTCGGTGGAAACACCATATATTTT.

This clone was detected once. This chain joins TRBV7-9 and TRBJ2-7; TRBD1 aligns across 7 bases. Germline V gene data show CDR1 as SEHNR and CDR2 as FQNEAQ (reference sequence). The V and J ends lost 1 base and 1 base, in that order; junction bases with no gene match: 4. The CDR3 contains 15 residues. The CDR3 loop is CASSLEGAPSYEQYF. In DNA form, the CDR3 reads TGTGCCAGCAGCTTAGAGGGGGCACCGTCCTACGAGCAGTACTTC.

The gene calls are TRBV4-3 and TRBJ2-7, with 7 bases aligning to TRBD2. The V and J ends lost 3 bases and 3 bases, in that order; junction bases with no gene match: 5. The CDR3 totals 14 residues. Looked up from germline, CDR1 is LGHNA and CDR2 is YSLEER. The CDR3 protein is CASSQSGEGYEQYF. The CDR3 DNA sequence: TGCGCCAGCAGCCAGAGCGGGGAGGGCTACGAGCAGTACTTC.

This chain joins TRBV9 and TRBJ1-1; TRBD1 is a possible D gene (6 bases). The CDR3 spans 15 residues. The germline V gene has CDR1 SGDLS and CDR2 YYNGEE. V dropped 0 bases and J dropped 3 bases, with 12 bases sitting between them. This CDR3 reads CASSVEGVRDTEAFF. In DNA, the CDR3 is TGTGCCAGCAGCGTAGAGGGGGTTAGGGACACTGAAGCTTTCTTT.

This chain uses TRBV10-2 with TRBJ1-5; maybe TRBD1 (6 bases). The V gene's germline CDR1 is WSHSY and CDR2 SAAADI. Trimming shortened V by 1 base and J by 5 bases, and 12 bases separated the two germline ends. The length of the CDR3 is 15 residues. CDR3 protein: CASSEFAGEHQPQHF. The DNA for the CDR3 is TGCGCCAGCAGTGAGTTTGCAGGGGAGCATCAGCCCCAGCATTTT.